This T cell receptor (beta chain) emerged from a study of tumor-infiltrating lymphocytes in primary liver carcinoma. Study details: Patients comprised men and women whose ages fell between 30 and 69 years.

Study-wide results and limits: The top-250-clone fraction was significantly higher in tumors than in blood (p = 0.039).

Per germline, CDR1 SEHNR and CDR2 FQNEAQ (reference sequence). J was trimmed by 3 bases and V by 9 bases; bases with no gene match: 3. The CDR3 sequence is 12 residues long. For blood RNA, unsorted whole blood served as the source, and germline DNA was extracted too. No treatment had been given to the patients, who were chronically infected with HBV. A constant-region primer served to make TCR beta cDNA from about 500 ng total RNA. A slightly modified ARM-PCR protocol with three nested multiplex PCR rounds produced these TCR beta libraries. The first two PCR rounds, roughly 10 cycles each, used TRBV1-TRBV30 forward primers and a C-beta reverse primer. TCRdb re-analysed the multiplex PCR reads in MiXCR, keeping a single row per CDR3 protein. The table has about 310,000 distinct CDR3 sequences, approximately 65% seen once. In this sample, this clonotype turned up a few times. Its specificity is not known.

The receptor's source is a man aged 40-50 years with primary liver carcinoma and hepatitis B virus infection. The sequenced sample was peripheral blood. The chain couples TRBV7-9 to TRBJ2-7, with 9 bases that match TRBD1. In nucleotides, the CDR3 is TGTGCCAGGAGGGACAGGGTCTACGAGCAGTACTTC. It codes for CARRDRVYEQYF.